This TCR beta chain derives from a study of control samples from healthy donors and cancer patients. Measured with immunoSEQ multiplex PCR; TCRdb has only the in-frame clones, and not every one. In the table there are 160,000 or so clones, more than 85% of which are singletons. Per the germline V gene, CDR1 is SQVTM and CDR2 is ANQGSEA. Trimming removed 3 bases at V and 5 bases at J, with 5 bases between. This CDR3 comprises 11 residues. The V gene is TRBV29-1, the J gene TRBJ2-1; D uncertain. The clonotype originates from a man aged 50-59 years in good health. The sample was blood. CDR3 nucleotides: TGCAGCGTTGAGGTTAACAATGAGCAGTTCTTC. This translates into CSVEVNNEQFF.